The rows below give T cell receptor beta chains drawn from one sample of a study of OX40 agonist ivuxolimab in advanced cancers. Sequencing used immunoSEQ multiplex PCR; TCRdb keeps in-frame clones, though not all of them. This sample yields about 82,000 clones, of which roughly 86% are seen a single time; 6% to 8% belongs to the top ten. Sequenced material: CD4+ or CD8+ T cells sorted from blood, taken in a trial of the OX40 agonist ivuxolimab. The receptor source for this set is an adult with an advanced solid tumor such as melanoma, head and neck, liver or kidney cancer. CDR3s include the opening cysteine and the closing phenylalanine or tryptophan. A D gene is named only where the DNA matches it firmly. Rows may omit the clone size; those that give it use once, few, many or a size class.

J gene	V gene	D gene	clone size	CDR3 DNA	CDR3 protein
TRBJ2-7	TRBV11-2	-	-	TGTGCCAGCAGCTTAGTCGCCCAGACTATCCGCTCCTACGAGCAGTACTTC	CASSLVAQTIRSYEQYF
TRBJ1-6	TRBV7-9	TRBD1	-	TGTGCCAGCAGCGGACAGGGGGCTAATAATTCACCCCTCCACTTT	CASSGQGANNSPLHF
TRBJ1-5	TRBV4-1	TRBD1	-	TGCGCCAGCAGCCGGGGGACAGGGTCAGATCAGCCCCAGCATTTT	CASSRGTGSDQPQHF
TRBJ1-1	TRBV18	-	-	TGTGCCAGCTCACCACGTTCCACTGAAGCTTTCTTT	CASSPRSTEAFF
TRBJ1-1	TRBV5-6	-	-	TGTGCCAGCAGCTTCTATGACAGAATCAACACTGAAGCTTTCTTT	CASSFYDRINTEAFF
TRBJ2-7	TRBV6-1	TRBD2	few	TGTGCCAGCAGTGACGGGACTAGCTACGAGCAGTACTTC	CASSDGTSYEQYF
TRBJ2-7	TRBV30	TRBD2	-	TGTGCCTGGAGTGTACTCGGCGGGAGCCGTGAGCAGTACTTC	CAWSVLGGSREQYF
TRBJ1-1	TRBV5-5	-	-	TGTGCCAGCAGCTTAGGGGGTTTTCCCACTGAAGCTTTCTTT	CASSLGGFPTEAFF
TRBJ1-1	TRBV6-5	-	-	TGTGCCAGCAGTCAGCAGGGTAATGCTTTCTTT	CASSQQGNAFF
TRBJ1-1	TRBV6-1	-	-	TGTGCCAGCAGAGAGGATTACAACACTGAAGCTTTCTTT	CASREDYNTEAFF
TRBJ2-3	TRBV18	-	-	TGTGCCAGCTCACTGGGGACCCCCAGCACAGATACGCAGTATTTT	CASSLGTPSTDTQYF
TRBJ1-1	TRBV7-3	TRBD1	-	TGTGCCAGCAGCTTAGCGCAGGGGGCGATTGAAGCTTTCTTT	CASSLAQGAIEAFF
TRBJ2-1	TRBV7-6	TRBD2	-	TGTGCCAGCAGCTTGATTAGCGGGAGTTTTGGTTCCTACAATGAGCAGTTCTTC	CASSLISGSFGSYNEQFF
TRBJ2-2	TRBV9	-	once	TGTGCCAGCAGCGTAGGGACAGTAAACACCGGGGAGCTGTTTTTT	CASSVGTVNTGELFF
TRBJ2-5	TRBV11-2	TRBD1	once	TGTGCCAGCAGCCTCCACCGTGACAGGGAACAAGAGACCCAGTACTTC	CASSLHRDREQETQYF
TRBJ2-3	TRBV4-1	-	-	TGCGCCAGCAGCCAGTTGGGGGATACAGATACGCAGTATTTT	CASSQLGDTDTQYF
TRBJ2-7	TRBV6-5	TRBD1	-	TGTGCCAGCAGTCCGGGACAGTGGGACTACGAGCAGTACTTC	CASSPGQWDYEQYF
TRBJ1-6	TRBV25-1	-	-	TGTGCCAGCAGTGATCGAGGGGATAATTCACCCCTCCACTTT	CASSDRGDNSPLHF
TRBJ1-4	TRBV20-1	TRBD1	-	TGCAGTGCTAGAGTGCAGGACAGGGAAGTTTTT	CSARVQDREVF
TRBJ1-1	TRBV6-6	-	-	TGTGCCAGCCTTCTCATGGGGGGCAACACTGAAGCTTTCTTT	CASLLMGGNTEAFF
TRBJ2-1	TRBV18	-	few	TGTGCCAGCTCCCCCCCAGGGACCAATGAGCAGTTCTTC	CASSPPGTNEQFF
TRBJ2-3	TRBV5-4	TRBD2	-	TGTGCCAGCAGCAAAACCTTAGCGGGAGGCACAGATACGCAGTATTTT	CASSKTLAGGTDTQYF
TRBJ2-7	TRBV30	-	-	TGTGCCTGGACCGGATCGACGACCACCTACGAGCAGTACTTC	CAWTGSTTTYEQYF
TRBJ1-1	TRBV10-2	-	-	TGCGCCAGCAGTGAACCGGGTGCCAACACTGAAGCTTTCTTT	CASSEPGANTEAFF
TRBJ1-3	TRBV11-1	-	-	TGTGCCAGCAGCTTAGCGCGGCTCACTTGGGACACCTCTGGAAACACCATATATTTT	CASSLARLTWDTSGNTIYF
TRBJ1-1	TRBV5-1	-	once	TGCGCCAGCTCCAGGGTAGGCACTGAAGCTTTCTTT	CASSRVGTEAFF
TRBJ2-1	TRBV6-5	-	-	TGTGCCAGCAGAACTCCGGGACAATTCAACAATGAGCAGTTCTTC	CASRTPGQFNNEQFF
TRBJ2-7	TRBV9	-	-	TGTGCCAGCAGCGTAGGTCATGGCTACGAGCAGTACTTC	CASSVGHGYEQYF
TRBJ2-1	TRBV5-4	-	-	TGTGCCAGCGCCCCTCAGACAAACAATGAGCAGTTCTTC	CASAPQTNNEQFF
TRBJ2-3	TRBV5-6	TRBD1	-	TGTGCCAGCAGCCAAGGACAGGGGACAGATACGCAGTATTTT	CASSQGQGTDTQYF
TRBJ2-1	TRBV4-2	-	-	TGTGCCAGCAGCCAAGGAGGGGACTCCTACAATGAGCAGTTCTTC	CASSQGGDSYNEQFF
TRBJ2-7	TRBV30	-	-	TGTGCCTGGAGTGTACCCGGACCCCTAAACGAGCAGTACTTC	CAWSVPGPLNEQYF
TRBJ2-1	TRBV7-9	TRBD2	-	TGTGCCAGCAGCTCCGGAGCGGGGAGGGATGAGCAGTTCTTC	CASSSGAGRDEQFF
TRBJ1-2	TRBV11-2	-	once	TGTGCCAGCAGCTTAGTCGCAGGAACACGACCCACCTATGGCTACACCTTC	CASSLVAGTRPTYGYTF
TRBJ2-5	TRBV10-1	-	-	TGCGCCAGCAGTGGGGGCCTCAGGGTCCAAGAGACCCAGTACTTC	CASSGGLRVQETQYF
TRBJ2-3	TRBV11-1	-	-	TGTGCCAGCAGCTTAGATCCCAGCACAGATACGCAGTATTTT	CASSLDPSTDTQYF
TRBJ1-1	TRBV6-1	TRBD1	-	TGTGCCAGCAGTGACGCTGGGACAGGGAAGGCTGAAGCTTTCTTT	CASSDAGTGKAEAFF
TRBJ2-1	TRBV7-3	TRBD2	-	TGTGCCAGCAGCTTAAGGACTAGCGGGAGTTTACCCCATGAGCAGTTCTTC	CASSLRTSGSLPHEQFF
TRBJ2-7	TRBV5-4	-	-	TGTGCCAGCAGCCCTGACTCGCCCACCTACGAGCAGTACTTC	CASSPDSPTYEQYF
TRBJ1-1	TRBV29-1	-	-	TGCAGCGGCTGGAGGAACACTGAAGCTTTCTTT	CSGWRNTEAFF
TRBJ1-2	TRBV19	TRBD1	-	TGTGCCAGTAGTGAGCAGGGGGCGAGCTATGGCTACACCTTC	CASSEQGASYGYTF
TRBJ1-2	TRBV7-2	TRBD1	-	TGTGCCAGCAGCCCCACAGGGGTTCACAACTATGGCTACACCTTC	CASSPTGVHNYGYTF
TRBJ2-7	TRBV6-1	-	medium-sized	TGTGCCAGCAGTGAAGCGAGAAGTCCCTACGAGCAGTACTTC	CASSEARSPYEQYF
TRBJ1-2	TRBV27	TRBD1	-	TGTGCCAGCAGCTCCCGGGACAGCTATGGCTACACCTTC	CASSSRDSYGYTF
TRBJ1-6	TRBV27	-	-	TGTGCCAGCAGTAACGGACGGAACTATAATTCACCCCTCCACTTT	CASSNGRNYNSPLHF
TRBJ2-1	TRBV7-9	TRBD2	-	TGTGCCAGCAGTCCTGTGGGGCGGGGGGATGAGCAGTTCTTC	CASSPVGRGDEQFF
TRBJ1-1	TRBV5-1	-	once	TGCGCCAGCAGCCTTACAGCGGGGCAGACTGAAGCTTTCTTT	CASSLTAGQTEAFF
TRBJ2-1	TRBV27	-	-	TGTGCCAGCAGTTTAAGAGGGAGCTCATCCCTCAATGAGCAGTTCTTC	CASSLRGSSSLNEQFF
TRBJ2-1	TRBV5-6	TRBD2	-	TGTGCCAGCAGCTCGTCGACTAGCGGTTACAATGAGCAGTTCTTC	CASSSSTSGYNEQFF
TRBJ1-6	TRBV7-9	-	-	TGTGCCAGCAGACCACCTCGGGGCAATTCACCCCTCCACTTT	CASRPPRGNSPLHF
TRBJ1-1	TRBV9	-	-	TGTGCCAGCAGCGCGACTGGGAACACTGAAGCTTTCTTT	CASSATGNTEAFF
TRBJ2-7	TRBV30	TRBD1	-	TGTGCCTGTCTCGGACAGGGCGCTGAGTACTTC	CACLGQGAEYF
TRBJ2-7	TRBV7-2	TRBD1	once	TGTGCCAGCAGCTTAGCGAGAGGGGGCCACGAGCAGTACTTC	CASSLARGGHEQYF
TRBJ1-1	TRBV11-1	-	-	TGTGCCAGCAGCTTAGAAGGGTCCGAAGCTTTCTTT	CASSLEGSEAFF
TRBJ2-1	TRBV7-9	-	-	TGTGCCAGCAGCTTAGGAAAAGGAATTGGGTCCTACAATGAGCAGTTCTTC	CASSLGKGIGSYNEQFF
TRBJ1-1	TRBV2	-	-	TGTGCCAGCAGTGAAGGGGACTTTGGGGTAAACACTGAAGCTTTCTTT	CASSEGDFGVNTEAFF
TRBJ1-1	TRBV5-6	TRBD1	-	TGTGCCAGCAGCAGTTTACAGGGGGACACTGAAGCTTTCTTT	CASSSLQGDTEAFF
TRBJ2-7	TRBV5-1	TRBD2	-	TGCGCCAGCAGCCCGGAGGGAGCGGGGACCTACGAGCAGTACTTC	CASSPEGAGTYEQYF